The 26 T cell receptor beta chains presented below share a single source sample, sequenced in a study of control samples from healthy donors and cancer patients. Clones were read by immunoSEQ multiplex PCR, and TCRdb kept only the in-frame ones, dropping some. Of 140,000 to 150,000 clones listed, about nine tenths are singletons. The specimen sequenced was blood. The receptors here all came from a man aged 30-40 years in good health.

The rearrangement links TRBV5-1 to TRBJ1-1; D may be TRBD1 (5 bases). Trimming removed 0 bases at V and 6 bases at J, with 9 bases between. Looked up from germline, CDR1 is SGHRS and CDR2 is YFSETQ. The CDR3 covers 13 residues. Here the CDR3 DNA reads TGCGCCAGCAGCTTGGTTGGGGGTGCTGAAGCTTTCTTT. It encodes CASSLVGGAEAFF.

The chain joins TRBV18 to TRBJ2-1; D is ambiguous. CDR1 KGHSH and CDR2 LQKENI come from the germline V gene. Deletions cut 3 bases from V and 10 bases from J, with 10 bases between. This CDR3 has 12 amino acids. The CDR3 coding sequence is TGTGCCAGCTCACCCTCGGTGGAGGAGCAGTTCTTC. It encodes CASSPSVEEQFF.

This chain joins TRBV6-5 and TRBJ2-6; D is uncertain. V gave up 0 bases and J gave up 0 bases, with 0 bases separating them. Per the germline V gene, CDR1 is MNHEY and CDR2 is SVGAGI. The CDR3 has 14 amino acids. The CDR3 reads CASSYSSGANVLTF. CDR3 in DNA: TGTGCCAGCAGTTACTCCTCTGGGGCCAACGTCCTGACTTTC.

The chain has TRBV7-3 and TRBJ2-1; tentative D call: TRBD2 (7 bases). Trimming pared 5 bases from V and 4 bases from J, leaving 15 bases between. Germline V gives CDR1 SGHTA, CDR2 FQGTGA. This CDR3 region has 15 residues. Written as DNA, the CDR3 is TGTGCCAGCAGCATTACAGGGAGGGCATACAATGAGCAGTTCTTC. Amino acids: CASSITGRAYNEQFF.

The gene calls are TRBV15 and TRBJ1-3; D perhaps matches TRBD1 (5 bases). Trimming removed 2 bases from V and 2 bases from J, with 13 bases in between. Germline V gives CDR1 LNHNV, CDR2 YYDKDF (reference sequence). This CDR3 has 16 amino acids. CDR3 in amino acids: CATSRPYTGAGNTIYF. CDR3 sequence (DNA): TGTGCCACCAGCAGACCCTATACAGGAGCTGGAAACACCATATATTTT.

This chain connects TRBV9 to TRBJ2-3; 8 bases align to TRBD2. CDR1 and CDR2 from the germline V gene are SGDLS and YYNGEE. With V trimmed by 4 bases and J by 5 bases, 9 bases remained unmatched. The CDR3 has 15 amino acids. The CDR3 loop is CASSSRGAGIDTQYF. DNA for the CDR3: TGTGCCAGCAGCTCGCGGGGGGCAGGCATAGATACGCAGTATTTT.

The gene calls are TRBV6-2 or TRBV6-3 and TRBJ2-1; no firm D call. The CDR3 is 13 residues long. Looked up from germline, CDR1 is MNHEY and CDR2 is SVGEGT. The V end was cut by 3 bases, the J end by 8 bases, with 11 bases between. CDR3 in amino acids: CASSYSGPDEQFF. For the CDR3, the DNA is TGTGCCAGCAGTTATTCGGGTCCAGATGAGCAGTTCTTC.

This clone was seen more than once but under ten times. V and J are TRBV5-1 and TRBJ2-7; weak D call: TRBD2 (6 bases). CDR3 length: 14 residues. Germline assignment: CDR1 SGHRS and CDR2 YFSETQ. V was clipped by 0 bases and J by 5 bases, with 12 bases between them. The CDR3 spells CASSLEARDDEQYF. The CDR3 DNA follows: TGCGCCAGCAGCTTGGAGGCGCGGGACGACGAGCAGTACTTC.

This clone has just one count. The chain couples TRBV5-1 to TRBJ1-3; tentatively, D is TRBD1 (5 bases). The germline V gene encodes CDR1 SGHRS and CDR2 YFSETQ. The length of the CDR3 is 16 residues. V lost 4 bases to trimming and J lost 0 bases, with 14 bases between them. The CDR3 reads CASSQDPQGSGNTIYF. The CDR3 DNA sequence: TGCGCCAGCAGCCAAGACCCTCAGGGCTCTGGAAACACCATATATTTT.

A single count supports this clone. The J gene is TRBJ2-7, the V gene TRBV4-1, with D perhaps matching TRBD1 (6 bases). V lost 1 base and J lost 0, with 10 bases in between. The CDR3 contains 15 residues. Germline CDR1 MGHRA, CDR2 YSYEKL. The chain's CDR3 is CASSQVDSISYEQYF. The DNA for the CDR3 is TGCGCCAGCAGCCAAGTGGACAGTATCTCCTACGAGCAGTACTTC.

The chain has TRBV4-1 and TRBJ2-3; 8 nucleotides match TRBD2. The CDR3 consists of 16 residues. Germline assignment: CDR1 MGHRA and CDR2 YSYEKL. V shed 1 base and J 4 bases; nucleotides not matched to a gene: 7. The CDR3 coding sequence is TGCGCCAGCAGCCAAGGAACCGGGACTAGGGCAGATACGCAGTATTTT. Translation gives CASSQGTGTRADTQYF.

The V call is TRBV19, the J call TRBJ2-7; 7 bases map to TRBD1. J lost 3 bases, V lost 1 base, and 3 bases had no gene match. There are 14 residues in the CDR3. Looked up from germline, CDR1 is LNHDA and CDR2 is SQIVND (reference sequence). The CDR3 sequence: CASSIAAGGYEQYF. CDR3 nucleotides: TGTGCCAGTAGTATAGCCGCAGGGGGCTACGAGCAGTACTTC.

This clone was observed once. The CDR3 DNA is TGCAGTGCTAGAGAGGGGGGGACCCAGTACTTC. Amino acid sequence: CSAREGGTQYF. The chain joins TRBV20-1 to TRBJ2-5; D perhaps matches TRBD2 (6 bases). The CDR3 loop spans 11 amino acids. Germline V gene sequence: CDR1 DFQATT, CDR2 SNEGSKA (reference sequence). The V end was cut by 0 bases, the J end by 7 bases, with 6 bases between.

The chain has TRBV11-2 and TRBJ1-6; 8 positions match TRBD1. Germline values: CDR1 SGHAT, CDR2 FQNNGV. The CDR3 extends over 14 amino acids. The junction had 2 bases not matched to a gene; V was cut back by 0 bases and J by 10 bases. The CDR3, as DNA: TGTGCCAGCAGCTTAGACAGGGGGCGGTCACCCCTCCACTTT. Protein: CASSLDRGRSPLHF.

This clone was counted a single time. The chain combines TRBV3-1 (or the pseudogene TRBV3-2) with TRBJ2-3, with D perhaps TRBD1 or TRBD2 (5 bases each). The CDR3 totals 15 residues. The V gene lost 1 base and the J gene lost 2 bases, with 10 bases spanning the gap. Germline values: CDR1 LGHDT, CDR2 YNNKEL (reference sequence). The CDR3: CASSQAGPLTDTQYF. The CDR3 coding sequence is TGTGCCAGCAGCCAAGCGGGACCGCTCACAGATACGCAGTATTTT.

This clone came up a few times. The V and J genes are TRBV4-3 and TRBJ2-1; a weak D match, TRBD2 (5 bases). Germline CDR1 and CDR2: LGHNA and YSLEER. CDR3 length equals 12 residues. Trimming shortened V by 3 bases and J by 8 bases, and 8 bases separated the two germline ends. CDR3 region: CASSQNSDEQFF. The CDR3 nucleotides read TGCGCCAGCAGCCAGAATAGCGATGAGCAGTTCTTC.

The chain uses TRBV19 and TRBJ1-4; tentatively, D is TRBD1 (6 bases). The CDR3 is made up of 15 amino acids. Trimming cost V 4 bases and J 7 bases, with 16 bases left between them. The germline V gene encodes CDR1 LNHDA and CDR2 SQIVND (reference sequence). CDR3: CASSSMDSTPEKLFF. The DNA for the CDR3 is TGTGCCAGTAGTAGTATGGACAGCACCCCTGAAAAACTGTTTTTT.

The chain couples TRBV6-5 to TRBJ2-2; a possible D gene is TRBD2 (7 bases). The CDR3 consists of 14 residues. The V gene lost 11 bases and the J gene lost 7 bases, with 20 bases spanning the gap. CDR1 and CDR2 from the germline V gene are MNHEY and SVGAGI. This CDR3 is CAAWGGLGSGELFF. The CDR3 DNA reads TGTGCCGCTTGGGGGGGCCTCGGTAGCGGGGAGCTGTTTTTT.

The sample holds one count of this clone. This rearrangement joins TRBV7-9 to TRBJ2-3; 8 bases match TRBD2. Per germline, CDR1 SEHNR and CDR2 FQNEAQ (reference sequence). CDR3 length equals 14 residues. Losses at the gene ends were 3 bases for V and 6 bases for J; bases not matched to a gene: 5. The CDR3 here is CASSLFSGMDTQYF. The CDR3 DNA follows: TGTGCCAGCAGCTTGTTTAGCGGGATGGATACGCAGTATTTT.

The chain is built from TRBV4-1 and TRBJ2-7, with 9 bases matching TRBD2. CDR3 length equals 16 residues. After removal of 4 bases from V and 1 base from J, the junction contained 8 bases not matched to a gene. Germline V CDR1 and CDR2: MGHRA, YSYEKL. For the CDR3, the DNA is TGCGCCAGCAGCCGAGAAAGCGGGGGGCCGTCCTACGAGCAGTACTTC. Translation gives CASSRESGGPSYEQYF.

This clone was counted only a few times. The chain uses TRBV7-9 and TRBJ2-3; D is possibly TRBD2 (5 bases). V shed 5 bases and J shed 11 bases, with 23 bases lying between them. The V gene's germline CDR1 is SEHNR and CDR2 FQNEAQ (reference sequence). The CDR3 runs to 15 residues. CDR3 amino acids: CASSPQAGLLNRQYF. Written as DNA, the CDR3 is TGTGCCAGCAGCCCCCAAGCCGGACTCTTAAACAGGCAGTATTTT.

The CDR3 sequence: CAPGGAVGEQFF. The CDR3 DNA reads as TGTGCCCCAGGGGGGGCTGTAGGTGAGCAGTTCTTC. The chain is built from TRBV2 and TRBJ2-1; the D gene could be TRBD1 or TRBD2 (7 bases each). Germline CDR1 SNHLY, CDR2 FYNNEI. V was trimmed by 11 bases and J by 9 bases, leaving 17 bases between them. This CDR3 is 12 amino acids long.

This sequence joins TRBV5-1 and TRBJ2-7; tentative D call: TRBD1 (5 bases). V was clipped by 0 bases and J by 3 bases, with 7 bases between them. Germline V gene lookup returns CDR1 SGHRS and CDR2 YFSETQ. The CDR3 is made up of 13 amino acids. The CDR3: CASSLGQIYEQYF. The CDR3 bases are TGCGCCAGCAGCTTGGGACAGATCTACGAGCAGTACTTC.

The rearrangement links TRBV5-4 to TRBJ2-5; 10 bases map to TRBD2. Per germline, CDR1 SGHNT and CDR2 YYREEE (reference sequence). The CDR3 covers 15 residues. The junction had 8 bases not matched to a gene; V was cut back by 5 bases and J by 4 bases. CDR3 coding DNA: TGTGCCAGCAGTAAAAGCGGGGGGGCCGGAGAGACCCAGTACTTC. This codes for CASSKSGGAGETQYF.

The chain links TRBV19 to TRBJ1-2, with 8 bases matching TRBD1. This CDR3 is 17 amino acids long. Germline-derived CDR1 and CDR2 are LNHDA and SQIVND (reference sequence). Trimming took 3 bases from V and 2 from J; bases not matched to a gene: 11. The CDR3 protein is CASSIRQGAKGNYGYTF. CDR3 DNA: TGTGCCAGTAGTATTCGGCAGGGGGCGAAGGGGAACTATGGCTACACCTTC.

This clone was counted only a few times. The chain carries TRBV27 and TRBJ1-2, with a possible D match to TRBD1 (5 bases). Germline V lookup: CDR1 MNHEY, CDR2 SMNVEV (reference sequence). V lost 8 bases, J lost 7 bases, and 26 bases lay in between. The length of the CDR3 is 16 residues. The CDR3 region has the DNA TGTGCCAGCCCCATGGTGGGGGAGGGGCCCTGTGGTGGCTACACCTTC. It specifies CASPMVGEGPCGGYTF.